Given below is one T cell receptor (beta chain) in context. This sample is drawn from a study of T cells in localized non-small cell lung cancer. Deletions cut 1 base from V and 3 bases from J, with 10 bases between. Germline CDR1 and CDR2: SGHRS and YFSETQ. The CDR3 is 15 amino acids. Measured with immunoSEQ multiplex PCR; TCRdb has only the in-frame clones, and not every one. The table shows some 140,000 clones, with around 92% occurring only once. The TCR was taken from an older female donor with stage I lung adenocarcinoma. This chain joins TRBV5-1 and TRBJ2-2; D may correspond to TRBD1 or TRBD2 (5 bases each). Source: peripheral blood, taken before any cancer treatment. The CDR3 DNA is TGCGCCAGCAGCTTGACCGGGACCTACACCGGGGAGCTGTTTTTT. Translation gives CASSLTGTYTGELFF.